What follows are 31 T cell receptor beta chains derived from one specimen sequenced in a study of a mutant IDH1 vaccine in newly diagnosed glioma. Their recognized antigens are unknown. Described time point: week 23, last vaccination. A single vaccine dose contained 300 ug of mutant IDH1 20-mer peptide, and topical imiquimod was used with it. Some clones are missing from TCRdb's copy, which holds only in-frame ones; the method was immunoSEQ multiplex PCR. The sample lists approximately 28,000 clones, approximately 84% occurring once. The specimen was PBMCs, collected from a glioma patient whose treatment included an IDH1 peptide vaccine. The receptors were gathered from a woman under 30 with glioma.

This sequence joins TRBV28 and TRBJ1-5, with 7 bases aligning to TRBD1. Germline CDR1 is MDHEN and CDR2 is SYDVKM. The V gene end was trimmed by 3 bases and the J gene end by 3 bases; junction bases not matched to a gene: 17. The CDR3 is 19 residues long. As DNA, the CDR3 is TGTGCCAGCAGTTTCCGCCCTCCCTTGCAGGGGGTAATCAATCAGCCCCAGCATTTT. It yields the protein CASSFRPPLQGVINQPQHF. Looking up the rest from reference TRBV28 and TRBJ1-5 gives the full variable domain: DVKVTQSSRYLVKRTGEKVFLECVQDMDHENMFWYRQDPGLGLRLIYFSYDVKMKEKGDIPEGYSVSREKKERFSLILESASTNQTSMYLCASSFRPPLQGVINQPQHFGDGTRLSIL.

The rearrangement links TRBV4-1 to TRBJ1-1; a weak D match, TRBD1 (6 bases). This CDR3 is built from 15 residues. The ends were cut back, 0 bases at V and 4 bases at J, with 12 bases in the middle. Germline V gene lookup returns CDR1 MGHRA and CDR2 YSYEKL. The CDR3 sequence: CASSQDGGGLTEAFF. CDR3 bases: TGCGCCAGCAGCCAAGATGGAGGGGGACTCACTGAAGCTTTCTTT.

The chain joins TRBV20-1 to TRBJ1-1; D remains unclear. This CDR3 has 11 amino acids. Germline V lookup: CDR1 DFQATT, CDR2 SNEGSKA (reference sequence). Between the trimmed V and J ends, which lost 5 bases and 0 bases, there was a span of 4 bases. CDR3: CSAWVNTEAFF. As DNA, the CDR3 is TGCAGTGCTTGGGTGAACACTGAAGCTTTCTTT.

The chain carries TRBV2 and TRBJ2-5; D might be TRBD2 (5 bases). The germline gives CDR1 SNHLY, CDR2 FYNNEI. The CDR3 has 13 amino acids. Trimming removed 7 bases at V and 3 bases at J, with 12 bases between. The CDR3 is CASTLDWKETQYF. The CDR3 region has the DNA TGTGCCAGCACCTTGGACTGGAAAGAGACCCAGTACTTC.

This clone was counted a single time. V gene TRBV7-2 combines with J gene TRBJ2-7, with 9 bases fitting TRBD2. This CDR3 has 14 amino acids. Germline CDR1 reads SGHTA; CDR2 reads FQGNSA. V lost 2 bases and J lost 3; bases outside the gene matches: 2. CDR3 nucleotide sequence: TGTGCCAGCAGCTTACTGACTAGCGGCTACGAGCAGTACTTC. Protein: CASSLLTSGYEQYF.

The CDR3 sequence is CASELGRDEQFF. Here the CDR3 DNA reads TGTGCCAGCGAACTCGGACGGGATGAGCAGTTCTTC. The chain couples TRBV7-9 to TRBJ2-1; D uncertain. This CDR3 has 12 residues. The germline gives CDR1 SEHNR, CDR2 FQNEAQ (reference sequence). Trimming shortened V by 8 bases and J by 8 bases, and 13 bases separated the two germline ends.

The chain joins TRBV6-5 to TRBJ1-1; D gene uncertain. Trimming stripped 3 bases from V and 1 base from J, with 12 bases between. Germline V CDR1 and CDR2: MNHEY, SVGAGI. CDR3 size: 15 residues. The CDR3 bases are TGTGCCAGCAGTTATGCGGCCAGAAGGAACACTGAAGCTTTCTTT. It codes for CASSYAARRNTEAFF.

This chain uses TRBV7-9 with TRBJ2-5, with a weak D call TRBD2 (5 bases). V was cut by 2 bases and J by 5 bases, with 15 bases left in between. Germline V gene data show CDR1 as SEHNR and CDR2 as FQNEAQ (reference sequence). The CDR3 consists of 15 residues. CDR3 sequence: CASSLSVLGGETQYF. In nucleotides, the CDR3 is TGTGCCAGCAGCTTAAGTGTACTAGGTGGGGAGACCCAGTACTTC.

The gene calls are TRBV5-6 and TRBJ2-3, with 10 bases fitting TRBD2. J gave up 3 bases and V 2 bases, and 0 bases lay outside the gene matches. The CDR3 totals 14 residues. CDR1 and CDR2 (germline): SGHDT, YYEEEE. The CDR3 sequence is CASSLLAGTDTQYF. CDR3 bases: TGTGCCAGCAGCTTACTAGCGGGAACAGATACGCAGTATTTT.

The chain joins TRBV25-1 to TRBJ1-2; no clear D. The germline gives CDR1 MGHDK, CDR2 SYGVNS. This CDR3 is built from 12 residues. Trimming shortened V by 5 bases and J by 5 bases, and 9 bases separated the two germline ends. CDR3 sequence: CASSLGRYGYTF. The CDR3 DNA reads TGTGCCAGCAGTCTCGGCCGATATGGCTACACCTTC.

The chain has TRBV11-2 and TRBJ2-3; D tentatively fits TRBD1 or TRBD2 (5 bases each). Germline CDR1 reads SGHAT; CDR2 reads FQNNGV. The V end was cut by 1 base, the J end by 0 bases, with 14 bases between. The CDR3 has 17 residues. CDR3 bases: TGTGCCAGCAGCTTAGGGTTTGGGGGAGCTAGCACAGATACGCAGTATTTT. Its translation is CASSLGFGGASTDTQYF.

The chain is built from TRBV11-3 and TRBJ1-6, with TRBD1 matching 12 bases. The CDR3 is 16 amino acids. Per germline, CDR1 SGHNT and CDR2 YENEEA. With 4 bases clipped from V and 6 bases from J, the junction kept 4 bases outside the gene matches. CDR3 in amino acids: CASSSGQGASNSPLHF. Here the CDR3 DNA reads TGTGCCAGCAGCTCGGGACAGGGGGCTAGTAATTCACCCCTCCACTTT.

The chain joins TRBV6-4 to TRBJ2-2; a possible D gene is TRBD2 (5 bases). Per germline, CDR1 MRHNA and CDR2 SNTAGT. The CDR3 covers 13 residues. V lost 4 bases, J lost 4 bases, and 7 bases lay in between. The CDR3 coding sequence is TGTGCCAGCAGTGTTAGCGCCACCGGGGAGCTGTTTTTT. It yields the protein CASSVSATGELFF.

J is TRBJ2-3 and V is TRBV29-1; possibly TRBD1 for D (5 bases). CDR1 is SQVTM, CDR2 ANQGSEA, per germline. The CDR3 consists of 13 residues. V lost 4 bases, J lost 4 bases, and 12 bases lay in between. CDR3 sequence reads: CSVVGLWADTQYF. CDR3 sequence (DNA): TGCAGCGTTGTGGGGCTTTGGGCAGATACGCAGTATTTT.

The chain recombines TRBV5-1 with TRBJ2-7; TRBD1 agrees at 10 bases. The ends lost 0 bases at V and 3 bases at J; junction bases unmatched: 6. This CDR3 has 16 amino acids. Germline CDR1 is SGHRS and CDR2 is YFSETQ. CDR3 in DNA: TGCGCCAGCAGCTTGGTTCCGGGACAGGGGATCTACGAGCAGTACTTC. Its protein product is CASSLVPGQGIYEQYF.

CDR3 region: CASSILYTGELFF. CDR3 DNA: TGTGCCAGCAGCATACTCTACACCGGGGAGCTGTTTTTT. The chain is built from TRBV5-6 and TRBJ2-2, with D uncertain. The CDR3 is made up of 13 amino acids. In germline, CDR1 is SGHDT, CDR2 YYEEEE. Trimming removed 4 bases at V and 3 bases at J, with 7 bases between.

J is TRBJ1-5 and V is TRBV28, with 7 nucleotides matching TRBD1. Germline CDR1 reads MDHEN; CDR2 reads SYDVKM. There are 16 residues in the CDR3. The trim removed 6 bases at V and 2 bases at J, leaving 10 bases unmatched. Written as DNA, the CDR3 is TGTGCCAGCAGGCGTGATCAGGGGGGAGGCAATCAGCCCCAGCATTTT. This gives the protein CASRRDQGGGNQPQHF.

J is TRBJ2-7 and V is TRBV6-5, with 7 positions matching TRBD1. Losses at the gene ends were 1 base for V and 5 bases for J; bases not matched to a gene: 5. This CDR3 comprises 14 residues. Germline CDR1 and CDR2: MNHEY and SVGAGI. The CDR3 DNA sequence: TGTGCCAGCAGTTACTGGAAGGGGGCAAACGAGCAGTACTTC. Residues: CASSYWKGANEQYF.

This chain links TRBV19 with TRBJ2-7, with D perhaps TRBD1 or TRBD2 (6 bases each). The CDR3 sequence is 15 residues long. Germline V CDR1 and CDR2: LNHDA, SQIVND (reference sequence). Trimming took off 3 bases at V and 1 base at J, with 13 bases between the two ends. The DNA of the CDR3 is TGTGCCAGTAGTATTGCCGGGGGCCTGTCCTACGAGCAGTACTTC. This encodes CASSIAGGLSYEQYF.

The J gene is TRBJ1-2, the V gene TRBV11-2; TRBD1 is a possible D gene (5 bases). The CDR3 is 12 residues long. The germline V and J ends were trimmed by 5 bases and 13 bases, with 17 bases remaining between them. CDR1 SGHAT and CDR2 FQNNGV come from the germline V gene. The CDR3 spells CASSPNGGSSTF. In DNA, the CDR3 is TGTGCCAGCAGCCCCAATGGGGGGTCGAGCACCTTC.

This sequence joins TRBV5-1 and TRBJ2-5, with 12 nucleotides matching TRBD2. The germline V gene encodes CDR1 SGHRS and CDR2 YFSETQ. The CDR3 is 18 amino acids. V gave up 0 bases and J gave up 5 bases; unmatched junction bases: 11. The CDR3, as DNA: TGCGCCAGCAGCTTGGACCCTAGCGGGAGGGCCTCGGGGGAGACCCAGTACTTC. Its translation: CASSLDPSGRASGETQYF.

The DNA for the CDR3 is TGTGCCAGCAGAATGACAGAAATAGATCCCAATCAGCCCCAGCATTTT. This codes for CASRMTEIDPNQPQHF. The chain has TRBV2 and TRBJ1-5; D perhaps matches TRBD1 (5 bases). CDR1 is SNHLY and CDR2 is FYNNEI in the germline V gene. The CDR3 extends over 16 amino acids. V shed 6 bases and J shed 3 bases, with 18 bases lying between them.

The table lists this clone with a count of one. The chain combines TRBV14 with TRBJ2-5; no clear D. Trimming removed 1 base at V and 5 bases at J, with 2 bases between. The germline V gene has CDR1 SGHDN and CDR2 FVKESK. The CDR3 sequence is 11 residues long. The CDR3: CASSQVETQYF. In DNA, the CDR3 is TGTGCCAGCAGCCAAGTGGAGACCCAGTACTTC.

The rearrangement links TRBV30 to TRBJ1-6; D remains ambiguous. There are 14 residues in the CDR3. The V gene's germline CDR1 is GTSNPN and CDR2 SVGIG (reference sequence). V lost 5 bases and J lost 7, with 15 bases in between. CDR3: CAWDGVLGNSPLHF. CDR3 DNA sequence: TGTGCCTGGGACGGGGTTCTCGGGAATTCACCCCTCCACTTT. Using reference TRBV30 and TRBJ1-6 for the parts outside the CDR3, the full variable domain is SQTIHQWPATLVQPVGSPLSLECTVEGTSNPNLYWYRQAAGRGLQLLFYSVGIGQISSEVPQNLSASRPQDRQFILSSKKLLLSDSGFYLCAWDGVLGNSPLHFGNGTRLTVT.

CDR3 loop: CASRYYNEQFF. In DNA form, the CDR3 reads TGTGCCAGCAGATACTACAATGAGCAGTTCTTC. This sequence joins TRBV7-8 and TRBJ2-1; no reliable D call. The CDR3 sequence is 11 residues long. Germline V gene sequence: CDR1 SGHVS, CDR2 FQNEAQ. The V end lost 6 bases, the J end lost 3 bases, and 3 bases lay between the germline ends.

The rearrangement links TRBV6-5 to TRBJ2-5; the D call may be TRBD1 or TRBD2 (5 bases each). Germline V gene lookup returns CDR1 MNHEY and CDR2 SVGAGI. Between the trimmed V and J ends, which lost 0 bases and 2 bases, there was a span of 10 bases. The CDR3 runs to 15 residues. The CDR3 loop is CASSYSGRWQETQYF. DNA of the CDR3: TGTGCCAGCAGTTACTCGGGACGGTGGCAAGAGACCCAGTACTTC.

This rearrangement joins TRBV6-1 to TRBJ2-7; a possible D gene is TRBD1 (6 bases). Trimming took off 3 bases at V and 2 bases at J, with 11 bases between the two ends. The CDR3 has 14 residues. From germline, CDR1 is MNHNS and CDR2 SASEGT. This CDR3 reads CASSDPRTAYEQYF. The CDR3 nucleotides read TGTGCCAGCAGTGATCCCCGGACAGCCTACGAGCAGTACTTC.

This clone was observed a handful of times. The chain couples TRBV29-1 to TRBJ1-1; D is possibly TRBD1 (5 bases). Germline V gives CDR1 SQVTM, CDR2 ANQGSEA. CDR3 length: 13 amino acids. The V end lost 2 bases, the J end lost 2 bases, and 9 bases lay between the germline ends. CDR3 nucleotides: TGCAGCGTTGAACGGGGGATCAACACTGAAGCTTTCTTT. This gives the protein CSVERGINTEAFF.

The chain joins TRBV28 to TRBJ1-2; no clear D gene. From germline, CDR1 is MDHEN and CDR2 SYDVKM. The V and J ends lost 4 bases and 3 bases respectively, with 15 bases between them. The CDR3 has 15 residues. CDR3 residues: CASSYRDGVHYGYTF. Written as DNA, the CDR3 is TGTGCCAGCAGTTATAGGGATGGGGTCCACTATGGCTACACCTTC.

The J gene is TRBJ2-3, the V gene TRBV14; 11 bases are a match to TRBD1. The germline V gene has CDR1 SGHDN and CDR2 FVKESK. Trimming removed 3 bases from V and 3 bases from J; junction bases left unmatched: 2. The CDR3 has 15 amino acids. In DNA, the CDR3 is TGTGCCAGCAGCCAGGACAGGGGGCGAACAGATACGCAGTATTTT. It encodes CASSQDRGRTDTQYF. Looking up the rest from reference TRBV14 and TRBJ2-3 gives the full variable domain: EAGVTQFPSHSVIEKGQTVTLRCDPISGHDNLYWYRRVMGKEIKFLLHFVKESKQDESGMPNNRFLAERTGGTYSTLKVQPAELEDSGVYFCASSQDRGRTDTQYFGPGTRLTVL.

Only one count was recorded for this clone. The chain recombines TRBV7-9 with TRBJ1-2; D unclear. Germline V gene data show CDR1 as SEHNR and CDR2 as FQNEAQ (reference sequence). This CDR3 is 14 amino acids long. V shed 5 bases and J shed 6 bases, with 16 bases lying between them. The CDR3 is CASSNRLESNGYTF. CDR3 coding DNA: TGTGCCAGCAGCAATAGGTTGGAGAGTAATGGCTACACCTTC.